Listed below are T cell receptor beta chains from one sample, sequenced in a study of OX40 agonist ivuxolimab in advanced cancers. Profiled with immunoSEQ multiplex PCR; TCRdb holds only in-frame clones, not every one. The table includes 60,000 to 65,000 clones, 80% to 90% detected once. The sequencing here drew on CD4+ or CD8+ T cells sorted from blood, taken in a trial of the OX40 agonist ivuxolimab. The receptor set was obtained from an adult with an advanced solid tumor such as melanoma, head and neck, liver or kidney cancer. The CDR3 runs from the conserved cysteine through the conserved F or W.

TRBV7-9 13 CASSLGRVDGYTF
TRBV28 14 CASKVADGWQPQHF
TRBV2 11 CASADLGEQYF
TRBV10-3 11 CGVGTNNEQFF
TRBV5-1 14 CASSLDRLNTEAFF
TRBV27 14 CASSLKGANTEAFF
TRBV27 12 CASSPTDGKENF
TRBV13 16 CASSAGDRASYNEQFF
TRBV4-1 13 CASSQMPNIEAFF
TRBV13 14 CASSYRTSLETQYF
TRBV19 14 CASNGQGGSYEQYF
TRBV9 16 CASSFRDTRGTGELFF
TRBV28 15 CASSLYASEGTEAFF
TRBV5-4 12 CASGRLNTEAFF
TRBV6-1 14 CASSPASGIYEQYF
TRBV10-3 15 CAISEWDRANTEAFF
TRBV19 14 CASSIGTGYNEQFF
TRBV7-3 16 CASSFSRRGAYNEQFF
TRBV10-3 15 CATGDSAFSGNTIYF
TRBV10-1 16 CASSESGLGGGMEQYF
TRBV7-9 16 CASSPPGGADTGELFF
TRBV27 14 CASSSDREAEKLFF
TRBV5-1 14 CASSLGGNSYEQYF
TRBV19 12 CASNQGTRGYTF
TRBV19 13 CASSLDGDYGYTF
TRBV5-1 15 CASSLAVGPGDTQYF
TRBV18 16 CASSLEAGFDYNEQFF
TRBV27 12 CASSGSSYEQYF
TRBV9 14 CASSAGDRYETQYF
TRBV10-3 15 CAILQGQANTGELFF
TRBV15 16 CATSRDSGAGPGELFF
TRBV7-9 15 CASSPWTGSSYEQYF
TRBV6-5 15 CASSYLPGQSYEQYF
TRBV6-1 10 CASSDPEQFF
TRBV7-2 14 CASSFGRGGSPLHF
TRBV4-1 15 CASSQDRASGNEQYF
TRBV28 13 CASSFLLVGAYYF
TRBV7-3 18 CASSSPSVSSGDTGELFF
TRBV27 12 CASSSGSYEQYF
TRBV7-5 16 CVRSLDQGLNTGELFF
TRBV13 13 CASSVGRNTEAFF
TRBV7-9 13 CASSSRLADEQFF
TRBV18 14 CASSNRGSVYEQYF
TRBV27 13 CASSRAGRQPQHF
TRBV7-2 16 CASSLFPRGDTGELFF
TRBV19 15 CASSMLGPGGSEQYF
TRBV5-1 17 CASSPYKGQGFGNTIYF
TRBV5-1 12 CASSSHSYEQYF
TRBV18 16 CASAYRVSFGTDTQYF
TRBV21-1 17 CASSTQQGELLYTEAFF
TRBV29-1 13 CSVLEGTSNEQFF